The subject of this entry is one T cell receptor (beta chain). This sample is drawn from a study of blood T cell repertoires in COVID-19. Per germline, CDR1 KGHDR and CDR2 SFDVKD. Trimming took 4 bases from V and 1 from J, leaving 9 bases between them. The CDR3 is made up of 15 amino acids. Per the authors' pipeline: The authors estimated nucleated cell counts from reference gene primer amplification. Using immunoSEQ multiplex PCR, the repertoire was profiled, and TCRdb retains in-frame clones only, with some absent. V, J and clone size were drawn from that table, and D and trimming were deduced from the DNA. Of around 90,000 clones listed, around four fifths are singletons.

The receptor was derived from a woman in her 70s with active or convalescent COVID-19. The specimen was peripheral blood. The chain uses TRBV24-1 and TRBJ2-2; perhaps TRBD1 as D (6 bases). CDR3 amino acids: CATSDPGQNTGELFF. DNA of the CDR3: TGTGCCACCAGTGACCCGGGACAGAACACCGGGGAGCTGTTTTTT.